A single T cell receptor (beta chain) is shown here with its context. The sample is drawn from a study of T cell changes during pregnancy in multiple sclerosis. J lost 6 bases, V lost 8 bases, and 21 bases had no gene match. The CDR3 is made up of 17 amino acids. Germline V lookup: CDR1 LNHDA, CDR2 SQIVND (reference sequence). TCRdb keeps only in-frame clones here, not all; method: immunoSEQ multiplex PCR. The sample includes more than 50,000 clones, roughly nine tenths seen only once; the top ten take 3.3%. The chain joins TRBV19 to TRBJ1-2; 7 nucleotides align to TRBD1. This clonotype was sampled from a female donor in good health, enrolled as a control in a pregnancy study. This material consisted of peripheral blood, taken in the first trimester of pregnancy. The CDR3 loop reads CASEERGGLGQGNGYTF. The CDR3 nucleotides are TGTGCCAGTGAGGAGAGAGGGGGCCTCGGGCAGGGCAATGGCTACACCTTC.